The next 2 T cell receptor beta chains were all read from a single sample in a study of cytomegalovirus exposure and HLA in healthy donors. The PCR employed 60 Vbeta primers together with 13 Jbeta primers. The data were produced by immunoSEQ multiplex PCR, yet TCRdb's version contains in-frame clones alone and is incomplete. The sample holds 100,000 or so clones, 76% seen once. Material for sequencing was PBMCs. These receptor sequences come from a woman between 45 and 60 years old in good health and CMV-seropositive.

The rearrangement links TRBV6-1 to TRBJ1-4; 7 bases agree with TRBD1. From germline, CDR1 is MNHNS and CDR2 SASEGT. This CDR3 contains 19 residues. J lost 7 bases, V lost 0 bases, and 17 bases had no gene match. The CDR3 region is CASSEAVYVGTAFFEKLFF. The CDR3 DNA reads TGTGCCAGCAGTGAAGCGGTCTATGTGGGGACAGCCTTTTTTGAAAAACTGTTTTTT.

The gene calls are TRBV29-1 and TRBJ1-2; TRBD1 agrees at 8 bases. CDR1 and CDR2 (germline): SQVTM, ANQGSEA. Trimming removed 1 base from V and 2 bases from J; junction bases left unmatched: 9. The CDR3 runs 16 residues. CDR3 protein: CSVEAATGEGNYGYTF. As DNA, the CDR3 is TGCAGCGTTGAAGCGGCGACAGGGGAAGGGAACTATGGCTACACCTTC.